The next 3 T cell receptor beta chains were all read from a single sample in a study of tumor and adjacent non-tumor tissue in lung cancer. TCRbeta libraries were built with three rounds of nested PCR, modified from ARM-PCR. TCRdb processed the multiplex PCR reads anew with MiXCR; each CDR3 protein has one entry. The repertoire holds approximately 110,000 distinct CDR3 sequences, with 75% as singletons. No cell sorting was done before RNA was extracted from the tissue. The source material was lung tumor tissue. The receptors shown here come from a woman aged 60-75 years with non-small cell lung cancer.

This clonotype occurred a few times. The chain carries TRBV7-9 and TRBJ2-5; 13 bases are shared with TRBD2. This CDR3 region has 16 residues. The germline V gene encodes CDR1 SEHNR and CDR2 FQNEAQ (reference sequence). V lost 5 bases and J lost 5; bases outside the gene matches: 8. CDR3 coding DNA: TGTGCCAGCAGCCCACGGACTAGCGGGAGCTTGGAGACCCAGTACTTC. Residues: CASSPRTSGSLETQYF.

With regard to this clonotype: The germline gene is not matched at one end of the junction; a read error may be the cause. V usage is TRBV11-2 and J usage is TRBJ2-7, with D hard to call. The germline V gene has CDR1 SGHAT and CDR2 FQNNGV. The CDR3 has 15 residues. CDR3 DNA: TGTGCCAGGAGCTACGTGACTTGCGTGAGCTACGAGCAGTACTTC. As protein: CARSYVTCVSYEQYF.

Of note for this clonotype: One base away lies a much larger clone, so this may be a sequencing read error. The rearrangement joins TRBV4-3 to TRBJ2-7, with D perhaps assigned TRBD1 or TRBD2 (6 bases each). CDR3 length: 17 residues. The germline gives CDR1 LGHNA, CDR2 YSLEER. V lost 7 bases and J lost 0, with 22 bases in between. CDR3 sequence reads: CASNRTAGGGISYEQYF. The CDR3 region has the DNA TGCGCCAGCAACCGCACGGCAGGAGGGGGGATCTCCTACGAGCAGTACTTC.